The 8 T cell receptor beta chains in this list originate from one sample, sequenced in a study of T cell clonality in common variable immunodeficiency. Measured with immunoSEQ multiplex PCR; TCRdb has only the in-frame clones, and not every one. This sample comprises 40,000 to 50,000 clones, none seen once only. Sequencing was done on a sample of peripheral blood mononuclear cells. The source of these receptors is a person aged 18-70 years in good health.

About this clone: The read stops 3 residues short of the end of the CDR3; the missing end is completed from the germline J gene. V and J are TRBV18 and TRBJ1-1, with 8 bases lining up with TRBD1. Germline V gives CDR1 KGHSH, CDR2 LQKENI. The CDR3 runs 13 residues. CDR3 bases read: TGTGCCAGCTCACCCGGGACAGGAAATAGG. This encodes CASSPGTGNR. In full, the CDR3 reads CASSPGTGNRAFF.

This clone was seen ten or more times. The missing CDR3 end, 3 residues past where the read stops, is filled in from the germline J gene. This sequence joins TRBV20-1 and TRBJ2-5; TRBD2 matches at 8 bases. CDR1 DFQATT and CDR2 SNEGSKA come from the germline V gene (reference sequence). The ends lost 3 bases at V and 4 bases at J; junction bases unmatched: 7. The CDR3 loop spans 14 amino acids. The CDR3 is CSARKVGTRETQYF. Partial CDR3 DNA: TGCAGTGCTAGGAAGGTGGGGACTAGAGAGACC.

This clone was found many times. The CDR3 end lies 3 residues beyond the end of the read and is filled in from the germline J gene. The V gene is TRBV7-2, the J gene TRBJ1-1; D remains unclear. V dropped 2 bases and J dropped 3 bases, with 10 bases sitting between them. The CDR3 consists of 14 residues. Germline loops: CDR1 SGHTA, CDR2 FQGNSA. CDR3 DNA, as far as it was read: TGTGCCAGCAGCTTACGCCCCGGGGACACTGAA. This encodes CASSLRPGDTE. The full CDR3 is CASSLRPGDTEAFF. Looking up the rest from reference TRBV7-2 and TRBJ1-1 gives the full variable domain: GAGVSQSPSNKVTEKGKDVELRCDPISGHTALYWYRQSLGQGLEFLIYFQGNSAPDKSGLPSDRFSAERTGGSVSTLTIQRTQQEDSAVYLCASSLRPGDTEAFFGQGTRLTVV.

This clone was picked up many times. The read falls 3 residues short of the CDR3 end, and the missing part is taken from the germline J gene. V gene TRBV7-9 combines with J gene TRBJ1-2, with D hard to call. V lost 2 bases to trimming and J lost 6 bases, with 10 bases between them. The CDR3 totals 13 residues. Germline V gene lookup returns CDR1 SEHNR and CDR2 FQNEAQ (reference sequence). The CDR3 loop is CASSLQNRDGYTF. CDR3 DNA, as far as it was read: TGTGCCAGCAGCTTACAAAATAGGGATGGC.

This clone was seen many times. The read terminates 3 residues ahead of where the CDR3 ends, so the germline J gene completes it. The V and J genes are TRBV30 and TRBJ1-2, with D possibly being TRBD1 (5 bases). CDR1 and CDR2 (germline): GTSNPN, SVGIG (reference sequence). Trimming pared 1 base from V and 3 bases from J, leaving 9 bases between. This CDR3 has 13 residues. The CDR3 DNA, read in part, is TGTGCCTGGAGTGCCGGAGGGGACTATGGC. This translates into CAWSAGGDYG. The whole CDR3 protein is CAWSAGGDYGYTF.

The sample holds many counts of this clone. The read stops 3 residues short of the end of the CDR3; the missing end is completed from the germline J gene. The rearrangement uses TRBV5-1 and TRBJ2-5; D is undetermined. V lost 4 bases and J lost 1, with 11 bases in between. Germline V gene data show CDR1 as SGHRS and CDR2 as YFSETQ. The CDR3 extends over 14 amino acids. The CDR3 loop is CASSAYSLQETQYF. Incomplete CDR3 DNA: TGCGCCAGCAGCGCCTATTCCCTCCAAGAGACC.

This clone was observed many times. The CDR3 end lies 3 residues beyond the end of the read and is filled in from the germline J gene. This rearrangement joins TRBV7-2 to TRBJ1-2, with D hard to call. V lost 5 bases to trimming and J lost 2 bases, with 15 bases between them. Per germline, CDR1 SGHTA and CDR2 FQGNSA. CDR3 length: 15 amino acids. The part of the CDR3 DNA that was read is TGTGCCAGCAGCCCCCAGCGCATTGCGAACTATGGC. Amino acid sequence: CASSPQRIANYG. The entire CDR3 sequence reads CASSPQRIANYGYTF.

This clone appeared many times. The read terminates 3 residues before the CDR3 end, so the remaining end is supplied by the germline J gene. This chain uses TRBV12-3 or TRBV12-4 with TRBJ1-3, with D maybe TRBD1 (5 bases). The CDR3 covers 15 residues. V shed 6 bases and J shed 0 bases, with 12 bases lying between them. The sequenced part of the CDR3 DNA is TGTGCCAGCAGCCTGAGGGGAGGCTCTGGAAACACC. The encoded protein is CASSLRGGSGNT. The entire CDR3 protein is CASSLRGGSGNTIYF.